This TCR beta chain was identified during a study of blood T cell repertoires in COVID-19. This clone was found a few times. Authors' methods: Amplification with reference gene primers provided the estimates of nucleated cell counts. Method: immunoSEQ multiplex PCR; TCRdb's copy keeps in-frame clones and lacks some. V, J and clone size are those of that table, while D and trimming were read from the DNA. The table lists some 100,000 clones, roughly 86% of them singletons. Per germline, CDR1 MGHRA and CDR2 YSYEKL. This CDR3 region has 15 residues. V dropped 3 bases and J dropped 4 bases, with 16 bases sitting between them.

Sequencing input: peripheral blood. The chain carries TRBV4-1 and TRBJ2-7; TRBD1 might be the D (7 bases). This clonotype was sampled from a woman aged 25-40 years with acute or convalescent COVID-19. The CDR3 DNA follows: TGCGCCAGCAGCCAGGTTGGAGGGGGCAAGTACGAGCAGTACTTC. Its translation: CASSQVGGGKYEQYF.